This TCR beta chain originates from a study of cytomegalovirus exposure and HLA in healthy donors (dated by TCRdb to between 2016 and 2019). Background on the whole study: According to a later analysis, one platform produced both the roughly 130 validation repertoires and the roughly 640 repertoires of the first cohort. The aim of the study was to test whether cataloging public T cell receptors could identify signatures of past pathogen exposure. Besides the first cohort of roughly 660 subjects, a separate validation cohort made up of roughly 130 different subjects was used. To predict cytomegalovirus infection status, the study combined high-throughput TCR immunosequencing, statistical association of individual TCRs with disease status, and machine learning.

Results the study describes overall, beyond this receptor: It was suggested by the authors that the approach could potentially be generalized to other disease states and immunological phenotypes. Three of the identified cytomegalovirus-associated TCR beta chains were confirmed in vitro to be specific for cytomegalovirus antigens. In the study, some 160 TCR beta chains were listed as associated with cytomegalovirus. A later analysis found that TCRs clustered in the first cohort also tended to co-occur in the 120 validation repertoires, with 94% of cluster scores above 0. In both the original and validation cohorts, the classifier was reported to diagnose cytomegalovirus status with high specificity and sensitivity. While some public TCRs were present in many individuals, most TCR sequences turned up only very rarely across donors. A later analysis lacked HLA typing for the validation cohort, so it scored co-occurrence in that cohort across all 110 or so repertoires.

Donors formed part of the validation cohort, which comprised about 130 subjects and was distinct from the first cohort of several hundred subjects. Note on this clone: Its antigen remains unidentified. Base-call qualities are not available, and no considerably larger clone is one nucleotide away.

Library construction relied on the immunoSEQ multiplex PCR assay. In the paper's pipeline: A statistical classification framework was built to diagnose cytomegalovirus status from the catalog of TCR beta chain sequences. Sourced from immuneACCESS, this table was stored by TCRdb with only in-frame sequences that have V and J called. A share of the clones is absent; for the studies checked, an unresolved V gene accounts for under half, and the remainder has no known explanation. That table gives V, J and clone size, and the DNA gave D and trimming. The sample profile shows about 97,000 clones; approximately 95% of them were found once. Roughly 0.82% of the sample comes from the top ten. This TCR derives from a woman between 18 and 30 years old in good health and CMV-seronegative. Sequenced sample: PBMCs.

The CDR3 protein is CASSLVRGAGLGDTQYF. In nucleotides, the sequence is TGTGCCAGCTCACTCGTCCGTGGCGCGGGGCTTGGTGATACGCAGTATTTT. This chain joins TRBV18 to TRBJ2-3; the best D guess is TRBD2, with 6 bases matching. Taken from the germline V gene, the CDR1 and CDR2 loops are KGHSH and LQKENI. Including the terminal cysteine and phenylalanine, the CDR3 comprises 17 residues. Kept here is only the CDR3 DNA, which spans 51 bases and is read in frame from base 1. Between the V and J ends, shortened by 4 bases and 6 bases respectively, the junction contains 23 bases. Extended through the reference TRBV18 and TRBJ2-3 proteins, this CDR3 yields the full variable domain: NAGVMQNPRHLVRRRGQEARLRCSPMKGHSHVYWYRQLPEEGLKFMVYLQKENIIDESGMPKERFSAEFPKEGPSILRIQQVVRGDSAAYFCASSLVRGAGLGDTQYFGPGTRLTVL.